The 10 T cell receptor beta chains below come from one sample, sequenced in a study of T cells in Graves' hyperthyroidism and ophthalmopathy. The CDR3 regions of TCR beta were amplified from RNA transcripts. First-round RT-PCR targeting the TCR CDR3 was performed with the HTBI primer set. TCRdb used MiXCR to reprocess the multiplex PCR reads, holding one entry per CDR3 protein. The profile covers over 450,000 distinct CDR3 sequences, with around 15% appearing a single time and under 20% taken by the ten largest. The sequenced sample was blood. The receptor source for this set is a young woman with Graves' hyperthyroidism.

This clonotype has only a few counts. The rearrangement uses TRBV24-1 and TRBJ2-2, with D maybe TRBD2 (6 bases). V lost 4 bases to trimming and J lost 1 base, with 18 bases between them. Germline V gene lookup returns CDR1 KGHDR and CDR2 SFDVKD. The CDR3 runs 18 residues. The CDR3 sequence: CATSEAGTSKGNTGELFF. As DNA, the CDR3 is TGTGCCACCAGTGAAGCTGGGACTTCGAAAGGGAACACCGGGGAGCTGTTTTTT.

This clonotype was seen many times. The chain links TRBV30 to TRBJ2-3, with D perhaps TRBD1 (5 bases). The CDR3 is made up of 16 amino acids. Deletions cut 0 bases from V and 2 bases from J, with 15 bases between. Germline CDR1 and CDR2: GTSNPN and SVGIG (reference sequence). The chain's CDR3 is CAWSVNAQGDTDTQYF. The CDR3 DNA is TGTGCCTGGAGTGTTAATGCTCAGGGCGACACAGATACGCAGTATTTT.

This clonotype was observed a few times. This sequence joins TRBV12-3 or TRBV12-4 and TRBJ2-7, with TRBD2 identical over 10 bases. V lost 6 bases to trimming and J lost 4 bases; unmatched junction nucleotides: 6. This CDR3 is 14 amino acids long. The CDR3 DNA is TGTGCCAGCAGCACAGGACTAGCGGAGTACGAGCAGTACTTC. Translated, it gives CASSTGLAEYEQYF.

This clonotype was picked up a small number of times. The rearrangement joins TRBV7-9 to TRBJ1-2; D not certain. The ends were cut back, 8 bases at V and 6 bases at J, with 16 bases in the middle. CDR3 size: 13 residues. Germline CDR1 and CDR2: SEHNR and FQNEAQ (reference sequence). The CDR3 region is CASLTGEQHGYTF. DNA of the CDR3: TGTGCCAGCTTGACGGGCGAACAGCATGGCTACACCTTC.

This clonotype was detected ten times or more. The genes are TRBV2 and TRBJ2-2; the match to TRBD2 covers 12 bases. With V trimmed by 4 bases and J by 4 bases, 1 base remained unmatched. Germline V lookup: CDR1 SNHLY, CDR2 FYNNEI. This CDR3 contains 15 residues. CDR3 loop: CASSGTSGVTGELFF. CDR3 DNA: TGTGCCAGCAGTGGGACTAGCGGGGTCACCGGGGAGCTGTTTTTT. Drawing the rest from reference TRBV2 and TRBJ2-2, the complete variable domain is EPEVTQTPSHQVTQMGQEVILRCVPISNHLYFYWYRQILGQKVEFLVSFYNNEISEKSEIFDDQFSVERPDGSNFTLKIRSTKLEDSAMYFCASSGTSGVTGELFFGEGSRLTVL.

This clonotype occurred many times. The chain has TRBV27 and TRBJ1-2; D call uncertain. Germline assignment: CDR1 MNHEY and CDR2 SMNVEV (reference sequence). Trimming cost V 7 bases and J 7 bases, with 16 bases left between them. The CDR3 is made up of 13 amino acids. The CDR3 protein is CASTPRADTGYTF. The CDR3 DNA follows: TGTGCCAGCACTCCCCGGGCCGACACTGGCTACACCTTC.

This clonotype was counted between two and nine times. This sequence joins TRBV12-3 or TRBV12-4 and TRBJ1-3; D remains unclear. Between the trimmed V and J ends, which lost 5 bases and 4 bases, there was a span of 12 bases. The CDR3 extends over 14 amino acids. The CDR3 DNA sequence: TGTGCCAGCAGTCCTCCCCCGCTCGGAAACACCATATATTTT. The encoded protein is CASSPPPLGNTIYF.

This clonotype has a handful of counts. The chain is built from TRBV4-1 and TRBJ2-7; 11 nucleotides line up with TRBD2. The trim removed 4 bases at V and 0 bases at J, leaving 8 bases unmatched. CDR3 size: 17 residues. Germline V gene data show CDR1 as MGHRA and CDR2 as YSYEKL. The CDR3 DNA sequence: TGCGCCAGCAGCCCCCGTAGCGGGAGGGCCCCCTCCTACGAGCAGTACTTC. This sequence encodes CASSPRSGRAPSYEQYF.

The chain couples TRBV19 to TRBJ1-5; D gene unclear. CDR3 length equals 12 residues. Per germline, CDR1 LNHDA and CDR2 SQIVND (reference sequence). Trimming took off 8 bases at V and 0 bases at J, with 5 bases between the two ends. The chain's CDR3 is CASFLSNQPQHF. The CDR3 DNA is TGTGCCAGTTTCCTTAGCAATCAGCCCCAGCATTTT.

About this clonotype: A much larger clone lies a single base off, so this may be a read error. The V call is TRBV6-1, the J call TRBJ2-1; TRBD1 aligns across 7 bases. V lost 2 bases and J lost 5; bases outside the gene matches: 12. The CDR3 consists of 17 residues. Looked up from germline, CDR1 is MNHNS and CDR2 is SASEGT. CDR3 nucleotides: TGTGCCAGCAGTGAACTCTGGCCCAGGGGGAACAACAATGAGCAGTTCTTC. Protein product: CASSELWPRGNNNEQFF.